A single sample is the source of the 11 T cell receptor beta chains below, sequenced in a study of T cells in Graves' hyperthyroidism and ophthalmopathy. RNA transcripts provided the source from which TCR beta CDR3 regions were amplified. RT-PCR in the first round (using the HTBI primer set) targeted the TCR CDR3. Using its own MiXCR run on the multiplex PCR reads, TCRdb lists one record per CDR3 protein. The sample gives 650,000 to 850,000 distinct CDR3 sequences, about 17% of which show up once; 16% is in the top ten. Material: blood. The receptors were gathered from a woman aged 50 to 65 with Graves' hyperthyroidism that later progressed to Graves' ophthalmopathy.

This clonotype has just a few counts. The rearrangement links TRBV3-1 to TRBJ2-7; no reliable D call. This CDR3 spans 13 amino acids. V dropped 0 bases and J dropped 3 bases, with 6 bases sitting between them. The germline V gene has CDR1 LGHDT and CDR2 YNNKEL (reference sequence). The DNA of the CDR3 is TGTGCCAGCAGCCAAGACGACCGCTACGAGCAGTACTTC. Protein product: CASSQDDRYEQYF.

The chain links TRBV27 to TRBJ2-6; 7 bases line up with TRBD1. Trimming cost V 3 bases and J 0 bases; bases outside gene matches: 8. Germline V gene sequence: CDR1 MNHEY, CDR2 SMNVEV (reference sequence). The CDR3 is made up of 18 amino acids. The CDR3 spells CASSLQGVATSGANVLTF. Written as DNA, the CDR3 is TGTGCCAGCAGTTTGCAGGGGGTAGCGACCTCTGGGGCCAACGTCCTGACTTTC.

Details on this clonotype: A read error may explain this, as a much larger clone is one base away. The conserved final phenylalanine or tryptophan is absent from the CDR3, which likely points to a read error. The CDR3 DNA follows: TGCGCCAGCAGCTTGCAGGGAAAAGGCACTGAAGCTTTCCTT. This encodes CASSLQGKGTEAFL. The chain recombines TRBV5-1 with TRBJ1-1, with a weak D call TRBD1 (5 bases). Between the trimmed V and J ends, which lost 1 base and 4 bases, there was a span of 11 bases. This CDR3 spans 14 amino acids. Germline CDR1 is SGHRS and CDR2 is YFSETQ.

As regards this clonotype: This sequence may be a read error, since a much larger clone differs from it by one base. The rearrangement links TRBV6-5 to TRBJ1-5, with TRBD1 identical over 9 bases. CDR1 is MNHEY and CDR2 is SVGAGI in the germline V gene. The CDR3 runs to 16 residues. The CDR3 DNA is TGTGCCAGCAGTGACTCGGGACAGGGCGGGGGTCAGCCCCAGCATTTT. This sequence encodes CASSDSGQGGGQPQHF.

In its sample, this clonotype was seen a few times. The rearrangement links TRBV12-3 or TRBV12-4 to TRBJ1-4; D not certain. This CDR3 has 13 residues. Deletions cut 2 bases from V and 5 bases from J, with 6 bases between. In DNA, the CDR3 is TGTGCCAGCAGTTTATTGACAAATGAAAAACTGTTTTTT. Translating gives CASSLLTNEKLFF.

Only a few counts were recorded for this clonotype. The genes are TRBV3-1 and TRBJ1-3; D unclear. The CDR3 length is 15 residues. Germline CDR1 is LGHDT and CDR2 is YNNKEL (reference sequence). The V gene lost 0 bases and the J gene lost 4 bases, with 10 bases spanning the gap. CDR3 protein: CASSQDGGLGNTIYF. The CDR3 DNA follows: TGTGCCAGCAGCCAAGACGGAGGGTTAGGAAACACCATATATTTT.

The rearrangement joins TRBV6-1 to TRBJ1-1, with 7 positions matching TRBD1. The V and J ends lost 7 bases and 4 bases, in that order; junction bases with no gene match: 9. The CDR3 is 14 residues long. Germline V gene lookup returns CDR1 MNHNS and CDR2 SASEGT. The CDR3 region is CASTTGVASTEAFF. DNA of the CDR3: TGTGCCAGCACCACAGGGGTGGCAAGCACTGAAGCTTTCTTT.

This clonotype came up a few times. The rearrangement links TRBV20-1 to TRBJ2-7; tentatively, D is TRBD1 or TRBD2 (5 bases each). With 4 bases removed from V and 9 bases from J, the gap between germline ends came to 19 bases. CDR3 length equals 13 residues. CDR1 and CDR2 (germline): DFQATT, SNEGSKA (reference sequence). CDR3 bases: TGCAGTGCTAAAGTCCAGGGACCTAGTGTGCAGTACTTC. Translated, it gives CSAKVQGPSVQYF.

V usage is TRBV27 and J usage is TRBJ1-2; the match to TRBD1 covers 11 bases. CDR1 MNHEY and CDR2 SMNVEV come from the germline V gene (reference sequence). CDR3 length: 15 residues. With 6 bases clipped from V and 4 bases from J, the junction kept 7 bases outside the gene matches. CDR3 nucleotides: TGTGCCAGCAGCCTGTGGGGACAGGGGGGCTATGGCTACACCTTC. Translating gives CASSLWGQGGYGYTF.

This chain joins TRBV6-1 and TRBJ1-5; D call uncertain. The germline gives CDR1 MNHNS, CDR2 SASEGT. Trimming pared 2 bases from V and 7 bases from J, leaving 18 bases between. This CDR3 has 16 amino acids. CDR3 sequence reads: CASSESTGLRYQPQHF. Here the CDR3 DNA reads TGTGCCAGCAGTGAATCGACGGGCCTGAGATACCAGCCCCAGCATTTT.

This clonotype appeared a few times. The rearrangement links TRBV4-1 to TRBJ1-2; no definite D call. Trimming stripped 1 base from V and 6 bases from J, with 9 bases between. Germline V gives CDR1 MGHRA, CDR2 YSYEKL. The CDR3 consists of 13 residues. The CDR3 sequence is CASSQGRVHGYTF. As DNA, the CDR3 is TGCGCCAGCAGCCAAGGGCGGGTGCATGGCTACACCTTC.